This T cell receptor beta chain was profiled in a study of patients and donors after allogeneic stem cell transplantation. Via MiXCR, TCRdb re-called the RT-PCR reads, giving one row per CDR3 protein. The sample has 410,000 or so distinct CDR3 sequences, 16% seen once. Per germline, CDR1 SGHNT and CDR2 YENEEA. This CDR3 has 14 residues. After removal of 7 bases from V and 4 bases from J, the junction contained 6 bases not matched to a gene. V usage is TRBV11-3 and J usage is TRBJ2-1, with 8 bases lining up with TRBD1. The TCR comes from a human donor who was either an allogeneic HSCT recipient or a stem cell or donor lymphocyte infusion donor (not recorded which). It is not recorded whose cells these are; they may come from a transplant donor. The specimen was blood, either unsorted or a sorted T cell fraction (not recorded which). CDR3 coding DNA: TGTGCCAGCACCGGGGGACAGGATTACAATGAGCAGTTCTTC. It specifies CASTGGQDYNEQFF.